What follows are 24 T cell receptor beta chains derived from one specimen sequenced in a study of human T cells and chemical hapten exposure. Time point of the sample: patch test 1, 2 weeks after DPC sensitization. Treatment specified: therapeutic diphenylcyclopropenone sensitization with weekly scalp DPC. A single record per CDR3 protein comes from TCRdb applying MiXCR to the RACE reads. The data contain 95,000 to 150,000 distinct CDR3 sequences, 12% to 15% of them singletons. Sequenced here: whole blood, sampled in connection with sensitization to the hapten diphenylcyclopropenone (DPC). The source is a man between 18 and 29 years old with alopecia areata. Some clones in this sample may be carry-over from other donors' samples.

The genes are TRBV15 and TRBJ2-3; weak D call: TRBD2 (5 bases). This CDR3 is built from 16 residues. The V gene lost 2 bases and the J gene lost 1 base, with 13 bases spanning the gap. CDR1 is LNHNV and CDR2 is YYDKDF in the germline V gene (reference sequence). CDR3 sequence reads: CATSRSPWRGTDTQYF. Written as DNA, the CDR3 is TGTGCCACCAGCAGATCCCCCTGGCGGGGCACAGATACGCAGTATTTT.

This clonotype was observed a handful of times. The V call is TRBV12-3 or TRBV12-4, the J call TRBJ2-7, with 7 positions matching TRBD1. The CDR3 sequence is 14 residues long. The V segment lost 8 bases and the J segment 1 base; nucleotides outside the gene matches: 8. Written as DNA, the CDR3 is TGTGCCAGCGGCCTATACAGGGGTTCCTACGAGCAGTACTTC. Protein product: CASGLYRGSYEQYF.

This clonotype came up a few times. The rearrangement uses TRBV14 and TRBJ2-7; TRBD1 might be the D (5 bases). With 1 base removed from V and 2 bases from J, the gap between germline ends came to 12 bases. The CDR3 has 15 residues. CDR1 is SGHDN, CDR2 FVKESK, per germline. The CDR3 is CASSQVPGPAYEQYF. The CDR3, as DNA: TGTGCCAGCAGCCAAGTCCCAGGGCCCGCCTACGAGCAGTACTTC.

In the case of this clonotype: A much larger clone is a single base away; this may be a read error. The rearrangement links TRBV7-3 to TRBJ1-1; unclear D gene. CDR1 is SGHTA and CDR2 is FQGTGA in the germline V gene. This CDR3 comprises 13 residues. CDR3 bases: TGTGTCAGCAGCCCATACAGCAACACTGAAGCTTTCTTT. The encoded protein is CVSSPYSNTEAFF. The entire variable domain, with the rest obtained from reference TRBV7-3 and TRBJ1-1, is as follows: GAGVSQTPSNKVTEKGKYVELRCDPISGHTALYWYRQSLGQGPEFLIYFQGTGAADDSGLPNDRFFAVRPEGSVSTLKIQRTERGDSAVYLCVSSPYSNTEAFFGQGTRLTVV.

This rearrangement joins TRBV19 to TRBJ2-2, with a tentative D call TRBD1 (6 bases). The V end lost 4 bases, the J end lost 6 bases, and 21 bases lay between the germline ends. Germline-derived CDR1 and CDR2 are LNHDA and SQIVND (reference sequence). The CDR3 sequence is 17 residues long. CDR3 sequence: CASSTPLSIRGSGELFF. The DNA for the CDR3 is TGTGCCAGTAGTACTCCCCTCTCAATCAGGGGCTCCGGGGAGCTGTTTTTT.

The chain links TRBV7-8 to TRBJ2-2; a weak D match, TRBD1 (6 bases). This CDR3 is built from 15 residues. V dropped 2 bases and J dropped 7 bases, with 14 bases sitting between them. Germline values: CDR1 SGHVS, CDR2 FQNEAQ. CDR3 DNA: TGTGCCAGCAGCTTATCCAGGGGCTGGAACGGGGAGCTGTTTTTT. The encoded protein is CASSLSRGWNGELFF.

In its sample, this clonotype was seen a few times. The chain couples TRBV11-3 to TRBJ2-7; D gene ambiguous. Per germline, CDR1 SGHNT and CDR2 YENEEA. This CDR3 region has 13 residues. V lost 1 base and J lost 4, with 8 bases in between. CDR3 loop: CASSLVSDYEQYF. CDR3 in DNA: TGTGCCAGCAGCTTAGTATCGGATTACGAGCAGTACTTC.

There are many counts of this clonotype. The chain uses TRBV7-9 and TRBJ1-2, with a tentative D call TRBD1 (5 bases). V was trimmed by 1 base and J by 7 bases, leaving 10 bases between them. This CDR3 comprises 13 residues. Germline CDR1 SEHNR, CDR2 FQNEAQ (reference sequence). CDR3 loop: CASSLERGVGYTF. In DNA form, the CDR3 reads TGTGCCAGCAGCTTAGAGAGGGGAGTTGGCTACACCTTC. Looking up the rest from reference TRBV7-9 and TRBJ1-2 gives the full variable domain: DTGVSQNPRHKITKRGQNVTFRCDPISEHNRLYWYRQTLGQGPEFLTYFQNEAQLEKSRLLSDRFSAERPKGSFSTLEIQRTEQGDSAMYLCASSLERGVGYTFGSGTRLTVV.

This clonotype has only a few counts. The junction differs from germline at one of its ends, possibly a read error. The chain has TRBV29-1 and TRBJ1-2; D is unclear. CDR3 size: 8 residues. Germline values: CDR1 SQVTM, CDR2 ANQGSEA. In nucleotides, the CDR3 is TGCAGCGTTTCAGGCACCGGGTTC. Translated: CSVSGTGF.

This clonotype was seen a few times. The chain couples TRBV4-1 to TRBJ2-2; possible D gene TRBD2, 6 bases. V was trimmed by 4 bases and J by 2 bases, leaving 17 bases between them. The CDR3 spans 17 residues. Germline V gives CDR1 MGHRA, CDR2 YSYEKL. The CDR3 DNA reads TGCGCCAGCAGCCCCCAGGGAGGCAGGAGAAACACCGGGGAGCTGTTTTTT. Translating it yields CASSPQGGRRNTGELFF.

The sample holds a few counts of this clonotype. V usage is TRBV27 and J usage is TRBJ2-1; TRBD1 might be the D (6 bases). Trimming stripped 1 base from V and 8 bases from J, with 18 bases between. Germline V gives CDR1 MNHEY, CDR2 SMNVEV (reference sequence). This CDR3 comprises 16 residues. The CDR3 region has the DNA TGTGCCAGCAGTTTATACACCAGGGCGAAGGGGGATGAGCAGTTCTTC. Its translation is CASSLYTRAKGDEQFF.

This clonotype was seen ten or more times. The V call is TRBV6-2 or TRBV6-3, the J call TRBJ2-5; D ambiguous. Looked up from germline, CDR1 is MNHEY and CDR2 is SVGEGT. This CDR3 has 15 amino acids. The V and J ends lost 5 bases and 5 bases respectively, with 18 bases between them. This chain's CDR3 is CASSDPDPAVETQYF. CDR3 DNA: TGTGCCAGCAGTGACCCCGACCCCGCCGTTGAGACCCAGTACTTC.

J is TRBJ1-6 and V is TRBV7-9, with D possibly matching TRBD1 (5 bases). The V end was cut by 3 bases, the J end by 12 bases, with 9 bases between. The CDR3 has 12 amino acids. The V gene's germline CDR1 is SEHNR and CDR2 FQNEAQ (reference sequence). For the CDR3, the DNA is TGTGCCAGCAGCTTGACAGAGGGACCCCTCCACTTT. Translated: CASSLTEGPLHF.

The V call is TRBV19, the J call TRBJ1-2, with D unresolved. The CDR3 runs 13 residues. V lost 2 bases and J 4 bases, leaving 8 bases between the germline ends. In germline, CDR1 is LNHDA, CDR2 SQIVND (reference sequence). This chain's CDR3 is CASSIHRLYGYTF. In DNA form, the CDR3 reads TGTGCCAGTAGTATACACCGCCTCTATGGCTACACCTTC.

In this sample, this clonotype turned up a few times. The rearrangement joins TRBV9 to TRBJ1-2; 7 bases are shared with TRBD1. The germline CDR1 and CDR2 sequences are SGDLS and YYNGEE. The CDR3 is 18 amino acids. The V segment lost 3 bases and the J segment 2 bases; nucleotides outside the gene matches: 16. The CDR3 DNA reads TGTGCCAGCAGCGGCGCCTCGTCTCGGACAGGAGGAAACTATGGCTACACCTTC. Translation: CASSGASSRTGGNYGYTF.

This clonotype was detected a few times. This chain joins TRBV5-5 and TRBJ2-1; TRBD2 matches 8 bases. CDR1 is SGHKS, CDR2 YYEKEE, per germline (reference sequence). The CDR3 consists of 15 residues. Germline trimming cut 1 base from V and 7 bases from J; bases unmatched to any gene: 7. As DNA, the CDR3 is TGTGCCAGCAGCTTGATAGCGGGGCCCGTGAATGAGCAGTTCTTC. Protein sequence: CASSLIAGPVNEQFF.

This clonotype was detected many times. The rearrangement uses TRBV7-3 and TRBJ1-3; D gene unclear. The germline V gene encodes CDR1 SGHTA and CDR2 FQGTGA. Trimming pared 4 bases from V and 4 bases from J, leaving 2 bases between. There are 11 residues in the CDR3. The CDR3 is CASSSGNTIYF. CDR3 coding DNA: TGTGCCAGCAGCTCCGGAAACACCATATATTTT.

This clonotype has more than one count but fewer than ten. The chain employs TRBV29-1 and TRBJ2-4; D may match TRBD1 or TRBD2 (5 bases each). The germline gives CDR1 SQVTM, CDR2 ANQGSEA. The CDR3 is 13 amino acids. The V and J ends lost 5 bases and 0 bases respectively, with 8 bases between them. The DNA of the CDR3 is TGCAGCGTTATGGGGGTAGCCAAAAACATTCAGTACTTC. This codes for CSVMGVAKNIQYF.

This clonotype has a handful of counts. This rearrangement joins TRBV27 to TRBJ2-1, with 8 bases aligning to TRBD1. CDR1 and CDR2 (germline): MNHEY, SMNVEV (reference sequence). This CDR3 is built from 17 residues. Losses at the gene ends were 5 bases for V and 1 base for J; bases not matched to a gene: 10. In DNA, the CDR3 is TGTGCCAGCAGTCCCAATACCCAGGGGGCTTCCTACAATGAGCAGTTCTTC. It specifies CASSPNTQGASYNEQFF.

In its sample, this clonotype was seen many times. The chain uses TRBV7-2 and TRBJ2-2; D unresolved. Germline V CDR1 and CDR2: SGHTA, FQGNSA. The CDR3 length is 13 residues. Trimming removed 9 bases at V and 4 bases at J, with 12 bases between. In nucleotides, the CDR3 is TGTGCCAGTGGAGAGGTGGGCACCGGGGAGCTGTTTTTT. Translating it yields CASGEVGTGELFF.

This clonotype was seen a few times. The genes are TRBV20-1 and TRBJ2-3, with D possibly matching TRBD2 (5 bases). V was trimmed by 6 bases and J by 0 bases, leaving 19 bases between them. CDR3 length: 16 residues. In germline, CDR1 is DFQATT, CDR2 SNEGSKA (reference sequence). The CDR3 DNA is TGCAGTGCCCACCCCGACACTCGGACTAGCACAGATACGCAGTATTTT. Protein: CSAHPDTRTSTDTQYF.

This clonotype was counted only a few times. The gene calls are TRBV2 and TRBJ2-7, with TRBD1 matching 7 bases. Germline values: CDR1 SNHLY, CDR2 FYNNEI. The CDR3 spans 16 residues. Trimming took 6 bases from V and 4 from J; bases not matched to a gene: 15. Here the CDR3 DNA reads TGTGCCAGCAGAGGACCCAGGGGGACGCTCGTTTACGAGCAGTACTTC. Protein product: CASRGPRGTLVYEQYF.

This clonotype has a handful of counts. The chain's CDR3 is CSDLFPPLILMNTEAFF. For the CDR3, the DNA is TGCAGTGACCTATTTCCGCCACTAATCCTCATGAACACTGAAGCTTTCTTT. The chain recombines TRBV20-1 with TRBJ1-1; unclear D gene. CDR1 and CDR2 (germline): DFQATT, SNEGSKA (reference sequence). The V end lost 7 bases, the J end lost 0 bases, and 24 bases lay between the germline ends. This CDR3 has 17 residues.

This clonotype has at least ten counts. J is TRBJ1-1 and V is TRBV3-1, with D hard to call. The V end lost 0 bases, the J end lost 7 bases, and 9 bases lay between the germline ends. This CDR3 is built from 13 residues. Looked up from germline, CDR1 is LGHDT and CDR2 is YNNKEL (reference sequence). CDR3 bases: TGTGCCAGCAGCCAAGACCTGGACGGTGAAGCTTTCTTT. Its translation is CASSQDLDGEAFF.